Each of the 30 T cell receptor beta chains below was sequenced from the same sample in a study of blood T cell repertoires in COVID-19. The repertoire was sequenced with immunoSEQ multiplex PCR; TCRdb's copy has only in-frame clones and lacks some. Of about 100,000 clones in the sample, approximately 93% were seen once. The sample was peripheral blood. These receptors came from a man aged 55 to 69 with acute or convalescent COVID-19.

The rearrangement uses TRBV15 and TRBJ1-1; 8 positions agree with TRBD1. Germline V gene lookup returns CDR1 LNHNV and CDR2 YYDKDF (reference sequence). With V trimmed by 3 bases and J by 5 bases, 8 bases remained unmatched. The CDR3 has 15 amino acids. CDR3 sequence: CATSRDRASRTEAFF. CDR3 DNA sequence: TGTGCCACCAGCAGGGACAGGGCCTCGAGGACTGAAGCTTTCTTT.

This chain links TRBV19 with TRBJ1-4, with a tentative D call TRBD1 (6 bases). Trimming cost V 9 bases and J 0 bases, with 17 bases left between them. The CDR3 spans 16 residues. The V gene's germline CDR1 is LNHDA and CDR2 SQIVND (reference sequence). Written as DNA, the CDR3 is TGTGCCAGACCTAAGGGGGGGGGCCCAACTAATGAAAAACTGTTTTTT. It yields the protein CARPKGGGPTNEKLFF.

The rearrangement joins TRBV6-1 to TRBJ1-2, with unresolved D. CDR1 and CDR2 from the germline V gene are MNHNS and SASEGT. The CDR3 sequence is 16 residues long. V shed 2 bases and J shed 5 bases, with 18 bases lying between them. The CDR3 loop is CASSELTEGVQYGYTF. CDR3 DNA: TGTGCCAGCAGTGAATTAACGGAAGGAGTACAATATGGCTACACCTTC.

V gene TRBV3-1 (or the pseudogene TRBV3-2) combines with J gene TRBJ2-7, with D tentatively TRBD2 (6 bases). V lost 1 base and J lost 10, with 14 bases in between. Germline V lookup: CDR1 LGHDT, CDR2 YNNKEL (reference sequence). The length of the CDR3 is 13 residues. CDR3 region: CASSQGFGGAQYF. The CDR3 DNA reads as TGTGCCAGCAGCCAAGGTTTCGGGGGTGCCCAGTACTTC.

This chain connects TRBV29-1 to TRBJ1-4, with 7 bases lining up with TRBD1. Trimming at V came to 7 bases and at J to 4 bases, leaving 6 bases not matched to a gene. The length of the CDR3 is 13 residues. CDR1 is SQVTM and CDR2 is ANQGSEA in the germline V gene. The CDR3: CSAGQALNEKLFF. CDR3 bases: TGCAGCGCAGGACAGGCCCTTAATGAAAAACTGTTTTTT. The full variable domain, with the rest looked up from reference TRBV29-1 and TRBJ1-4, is SAVISQKPSRDICQRGTSLTIQCQVDSQVTMMFWYRQQPGQSLTLIATANQGSEATYESGFVIDKFPISRPNLTFSTLTVSNMSPEDSSIYLCSAGQALNEKLFFGSGTQLSVL.

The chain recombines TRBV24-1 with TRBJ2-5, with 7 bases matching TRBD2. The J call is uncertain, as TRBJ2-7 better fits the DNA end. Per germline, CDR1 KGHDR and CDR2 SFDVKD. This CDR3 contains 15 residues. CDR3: CATSPRWGGAYEQYF. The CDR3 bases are TGTGCCACCAGTCCCAGGTGGGGAGGGGCCTACGAGCAGTACTTC.

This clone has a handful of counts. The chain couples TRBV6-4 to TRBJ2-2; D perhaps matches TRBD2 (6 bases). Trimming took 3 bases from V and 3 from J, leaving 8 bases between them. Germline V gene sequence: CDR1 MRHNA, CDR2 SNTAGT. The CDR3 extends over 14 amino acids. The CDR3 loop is CASSERLDTGELFF. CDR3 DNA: TGTGCCAGCAGTGAGCGACTAGACACCGGGGAGCTGTTTTTT.

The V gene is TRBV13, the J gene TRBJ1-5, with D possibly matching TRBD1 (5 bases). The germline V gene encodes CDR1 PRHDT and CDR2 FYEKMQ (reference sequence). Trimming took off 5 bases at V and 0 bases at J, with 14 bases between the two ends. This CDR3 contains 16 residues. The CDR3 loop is CASSTRWGDSNQPQHF. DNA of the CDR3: TGTGCCAGCAGCACTAGGTGGGGGGATAGCAATCAGCCCCAGCATTTT.

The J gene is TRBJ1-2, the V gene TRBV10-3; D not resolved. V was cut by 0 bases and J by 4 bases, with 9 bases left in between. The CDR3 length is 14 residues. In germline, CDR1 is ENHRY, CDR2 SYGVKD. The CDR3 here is CAISESRGFYGYTF. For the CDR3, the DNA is TGTGCCATCAGTGAGTCTCGGGGATTCTATGGCTACACCTTC.

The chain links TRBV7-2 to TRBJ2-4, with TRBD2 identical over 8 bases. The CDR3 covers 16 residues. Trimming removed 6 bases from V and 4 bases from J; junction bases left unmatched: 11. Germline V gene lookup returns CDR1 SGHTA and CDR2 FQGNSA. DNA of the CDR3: TGTGCCAGCAGGTGGGGGGGAGCGGGAGTTAAAAACATTCAGTACTTC. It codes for CASRWGGAGVKNIQYF.

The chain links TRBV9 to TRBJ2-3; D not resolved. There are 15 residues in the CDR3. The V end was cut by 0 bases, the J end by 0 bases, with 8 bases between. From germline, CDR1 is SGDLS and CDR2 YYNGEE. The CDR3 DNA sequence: TGTGCCAGCAGCGTAGGATCTAAGAGCACAGATACGCAGTATTTT. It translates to CASSVGSKSTDTQYF.

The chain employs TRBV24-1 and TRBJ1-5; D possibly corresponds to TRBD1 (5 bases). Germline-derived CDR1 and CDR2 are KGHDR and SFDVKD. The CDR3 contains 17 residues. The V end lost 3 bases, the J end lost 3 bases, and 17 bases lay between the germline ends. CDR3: CATSDRAEGAFNQPQHF. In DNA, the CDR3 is TGTGCCACCAGTGATCGGGCGGAAGGGGCATTCAATCAGCCCCAGCATTTT.

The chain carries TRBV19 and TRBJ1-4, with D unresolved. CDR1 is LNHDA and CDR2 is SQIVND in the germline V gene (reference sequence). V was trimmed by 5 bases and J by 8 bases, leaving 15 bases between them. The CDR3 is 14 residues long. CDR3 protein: CASSPNTEREKLFF. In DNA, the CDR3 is TGTGCCAGTAGTCCCAATACAGAACGGGAAAAACTGTTTTTT.

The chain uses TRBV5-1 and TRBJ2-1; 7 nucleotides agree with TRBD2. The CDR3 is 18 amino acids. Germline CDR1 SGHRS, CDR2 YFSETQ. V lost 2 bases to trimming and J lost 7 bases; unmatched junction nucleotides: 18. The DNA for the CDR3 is TGCGCCAGCAGCTTAGTGGCCAGGGTCGATCGGGGGGAAAATGAGCAGTTCTTC. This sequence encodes CASSLVARVDRGENEQFF. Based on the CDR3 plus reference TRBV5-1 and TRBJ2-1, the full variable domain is KAGVTQTPRYLIKTRGQQVTLSCSPISGHRSVSWYQQTPGQGLQFLFEYFSETQRNKGNFPGRFSGRQFSNSRSEMNVSTLELGDSALYLCASSLVARVDRGENEQFFGPGTRLTVL.

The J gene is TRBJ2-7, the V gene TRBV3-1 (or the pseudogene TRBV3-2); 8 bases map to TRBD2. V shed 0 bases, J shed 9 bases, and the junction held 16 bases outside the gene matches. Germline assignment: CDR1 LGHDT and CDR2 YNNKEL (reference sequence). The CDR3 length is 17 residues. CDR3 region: CASSQEARSGSLEGQYF. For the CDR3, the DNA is TGTGCCAGCAGCCAAGAGGCTCGGAGCGGGAGCCTCGAAGGGCAGTACTTC.

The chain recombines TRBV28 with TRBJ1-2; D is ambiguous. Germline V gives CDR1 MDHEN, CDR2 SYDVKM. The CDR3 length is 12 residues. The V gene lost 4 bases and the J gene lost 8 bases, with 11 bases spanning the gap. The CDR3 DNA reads TGTGCCAGCAGTTGGGCCCAGCGGGGCTACACCTTC. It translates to CASSWAQRGYTF.

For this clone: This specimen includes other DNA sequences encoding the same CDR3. The CDR3 nucleotides read TGCGCCAGCAGCTTGGCTGACAGAAACACTGAAGCTTTCTTT. Its protein product is CASSLADRNTEAFF. This chain links TRBV5-1 with TRBJ1-1; D perhaps matches TRBD1 (5 bases). The CDR3 is 14 amino acids. The germline V gene has CDR1 SGHRS and CDR2 YFSETQ. The V end was cut by 0 bases, the J end by 2 bases, with 8 bases between.

CDR3 loop: CASSVVPSTGLAGRDTQYF. CDR3 DNA: TGTGCCAGCAGCGTAGTCCCCAGTACGGGACTAGCGGGACGAGATACGCAGTATTTT. The rearrangement joins TRBV9 to TRBJ2-3; 13 bases line up with TRBD2. The ends lost 0 bases at V and 5 bases at J; junction bases unmatched: 12. The germline CDR1 and CDR2 sequences are SGDLS and YYNGEE. The CDR3 is made up of 19 amino acids. The full variable domain, completed using reference TRBV9 and TRBJ2-3, is DSGVTQTPKHLITATGQRVTLRCSPRSGDLSVYWYQQSLDQGLQFLIQYYNGEERAKGNILERFSAQQFPDLHSELNLSSLELGDSALYFCASSVVPSTGLAGRDTQYFGPGTRLTVL.

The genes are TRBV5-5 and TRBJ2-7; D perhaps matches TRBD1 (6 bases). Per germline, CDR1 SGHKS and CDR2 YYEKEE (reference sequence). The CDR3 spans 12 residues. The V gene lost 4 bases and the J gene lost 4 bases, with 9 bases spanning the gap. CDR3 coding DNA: TGTGCCAGCAGCCTTACAGGGTACGAGCAGTACTTC. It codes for CASSLTGYEQYF.

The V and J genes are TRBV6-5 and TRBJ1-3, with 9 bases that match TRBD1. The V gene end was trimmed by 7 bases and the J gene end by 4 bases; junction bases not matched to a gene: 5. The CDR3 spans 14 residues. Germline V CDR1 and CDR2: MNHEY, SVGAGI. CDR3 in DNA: TGTGCCAGCACCGTCGGACAGGGGGGAAACACCATATATTTT. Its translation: CASTVGQGGNTIYF.

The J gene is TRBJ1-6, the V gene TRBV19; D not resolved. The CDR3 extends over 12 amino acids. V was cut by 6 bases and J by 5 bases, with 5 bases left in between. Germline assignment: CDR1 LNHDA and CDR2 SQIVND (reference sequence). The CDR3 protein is CASSENNSPLHF. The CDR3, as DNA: TGTGCCAGTAGCGAGAATAATTCACCCCTCCACTTT.

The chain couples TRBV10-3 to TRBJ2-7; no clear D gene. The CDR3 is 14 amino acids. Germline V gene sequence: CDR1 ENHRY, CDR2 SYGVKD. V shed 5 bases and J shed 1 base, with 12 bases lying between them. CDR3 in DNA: TGTGCCATCAGTTCGTCAGGTACTTCCTACGAGCAGTACTTC. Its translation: CAISSSGTSYEQYF.

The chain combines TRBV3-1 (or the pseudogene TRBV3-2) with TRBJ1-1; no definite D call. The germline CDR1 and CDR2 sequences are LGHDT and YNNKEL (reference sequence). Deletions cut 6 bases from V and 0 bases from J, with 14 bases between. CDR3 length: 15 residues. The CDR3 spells CASRQWKEMNTEAFF. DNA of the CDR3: TGTGCCAGCAGACAGTGGAAAGAAATGAACACTGAAGCTTTCTTT.

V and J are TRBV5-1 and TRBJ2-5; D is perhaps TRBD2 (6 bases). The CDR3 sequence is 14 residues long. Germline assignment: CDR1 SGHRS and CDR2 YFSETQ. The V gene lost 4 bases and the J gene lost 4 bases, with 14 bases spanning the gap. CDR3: CASSPDGGGETQYF. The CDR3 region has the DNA TGCGCCAGCAGCCCTGACGGGGGTGGAGAGACCCAGTACTTC.

In nucleotides, the CDR3 is TGTGCCATCACCACAGAGCGGGTCGGGGGTTCTGGCTACACCTTC. It yields the protein CAITTERVGGSGYTF. This sequence joins TRBV10-3 and TRBJ1-2, with D possibly TRBD1 on 5 matching bases. Per the germline V gene, CDR1 is ENHRY and CDR2 is SYGVKD. V shed 7 bases and J shed 7 bases, with 22 bases lying between them. This CDR3 is 15 amino acids long.

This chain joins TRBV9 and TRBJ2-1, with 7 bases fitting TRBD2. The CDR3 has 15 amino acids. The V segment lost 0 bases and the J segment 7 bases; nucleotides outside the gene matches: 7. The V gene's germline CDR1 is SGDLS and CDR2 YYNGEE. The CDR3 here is CASSVAAGVGNEQFF. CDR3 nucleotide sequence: TGTGCCAGCAGCGTAGCGGCGGGAGTGGGTAATGAGCAGTTCTTC.

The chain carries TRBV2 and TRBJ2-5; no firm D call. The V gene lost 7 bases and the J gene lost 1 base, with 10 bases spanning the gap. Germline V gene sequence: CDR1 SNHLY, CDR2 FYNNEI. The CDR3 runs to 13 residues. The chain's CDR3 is CASIWQAQETQYF. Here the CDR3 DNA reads TGTGCCAGCATCTGGCAGGCCCAAGAGACCCAGTACTTC.

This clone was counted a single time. CDR3 loop: CASSQAPTGGVTEAFF. The DNA for the CDR3 is TGCGCCAGCAGCCAAGCCCCGACAGGGGGGGTCACTGAAGCTTTCTTT. The chain combines TRBV4-1 with TRBJ1-1, with 9 positions matching TRBD1. The CDR3 sequence is 16 residues long. Trimming cost V 1 base and J 4 bases; bases outside gene matches: 7. Germline V CDR1 and CDR2: MGHRA, YSYEKL.

The CDR3 DNA reads as TGTGCCAGTAGTATCCCACAGAAGAGCTATGGCTACACCTTC. As protein: CASSIPQKSYGYTF. The chain is built from TRBV19 and TRBJ1-2; D remains unclear. The germline V gene has CDR1 LNHDA and CDR2 SQIVND (reference sequence). The CDR3 covers 14 residues. V was clipped by 3 bases and J by 4 bases, with 12 bases between them. Full variable domain (rest looked up from reference TRBV19 and TRBJ1-2): DGGITQSPKYLFRKEGQNVTLSCEQNLNHDAMYWYRQDPGQGLRLIYYSQIVNDFQKGDIAEGYSVSREKKESFPLTVTSAQKNPTAFYLCASSIPQKSYGYTFGSGTRLTVV.

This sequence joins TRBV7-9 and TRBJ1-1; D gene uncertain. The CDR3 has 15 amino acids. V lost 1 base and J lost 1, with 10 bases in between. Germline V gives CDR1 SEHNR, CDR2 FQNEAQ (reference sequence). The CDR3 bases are TGTGCCAGCAGCTTAGTCTCGGTAGCGAACACTGAAGCTTTCTTT. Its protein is CASSLVSVANTEAFF.